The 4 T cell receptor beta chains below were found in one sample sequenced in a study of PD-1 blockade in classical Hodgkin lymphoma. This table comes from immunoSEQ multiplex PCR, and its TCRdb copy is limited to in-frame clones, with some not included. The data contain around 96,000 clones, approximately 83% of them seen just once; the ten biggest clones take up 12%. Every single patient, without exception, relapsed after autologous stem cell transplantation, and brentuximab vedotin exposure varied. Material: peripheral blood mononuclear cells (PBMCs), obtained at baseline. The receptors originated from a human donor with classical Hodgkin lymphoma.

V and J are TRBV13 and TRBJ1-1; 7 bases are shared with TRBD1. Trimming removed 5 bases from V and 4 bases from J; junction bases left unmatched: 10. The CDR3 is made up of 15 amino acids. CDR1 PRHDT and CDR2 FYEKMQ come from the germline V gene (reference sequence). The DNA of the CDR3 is TGTGCCAGCAGCCTAACGGACAGGCGGGGCACTGAAGCTTTCTTT. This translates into CASSLTDRRGTEAFF.

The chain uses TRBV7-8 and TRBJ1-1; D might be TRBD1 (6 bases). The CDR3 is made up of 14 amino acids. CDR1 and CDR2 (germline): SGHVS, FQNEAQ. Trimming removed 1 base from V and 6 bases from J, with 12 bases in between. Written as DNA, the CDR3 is TGTGCCAGCAGCTTAGAAGGCAGGGGCGCTGAAGCTTTCTTT. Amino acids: CASSLEGRGAEAFF.

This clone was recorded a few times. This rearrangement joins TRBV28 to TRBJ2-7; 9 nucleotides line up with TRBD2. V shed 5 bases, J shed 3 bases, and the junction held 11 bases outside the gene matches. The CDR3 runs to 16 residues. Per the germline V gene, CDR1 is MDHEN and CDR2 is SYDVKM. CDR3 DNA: TGTGCCAGCAGTGGGCTAGCGGGATCGGAGGACTACGAGCAGTACTTC. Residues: CASSGLAGSEDYEQYF.

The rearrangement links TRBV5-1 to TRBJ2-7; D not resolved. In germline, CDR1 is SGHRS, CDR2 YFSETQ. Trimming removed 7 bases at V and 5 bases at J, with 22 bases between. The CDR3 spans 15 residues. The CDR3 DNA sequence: TGCGCCAGCCCCCCCCCGGCGGCCCCCGGTGACGAGCAGTACTTC. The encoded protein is CASPPPAAPGDEQYF.